One and the same sample provided the 23 T cell receptor beta chains below, sequenced in a study of neurological immune-mediated disorders. From the 5' RACE reads, TCRdb called clonotypes with MiXCR, one entry per CDR3 protein. The sample has 59,000 or so distinct CDR3 sequences; more than 9.5% are singletons. Sequenced input: PBMCs. The receptors were sampled from an older woman with HTLV-1-associated myelopathy (HAM/TSP).

The CDR3 protein is CSAQMYTGELFF. The CDR3 DNA reads TGCAGCGCCCAAATGTATACCGGGGAGCTGTTTTTT. J is TRBJ2-2 and V is TRBV29-1, with unresolved D. CDR3 length equals 12 residues. CDR1 is SQVTM and CDR2 is ANQGSEA in the germline V gene. The V and J ends lost 7 bases and 5 bases respectively, with 11 bases between them.

The chain combines TRBV7-2 with TRBJ2-7; D unclear. CDR1 and CDR2 from the germline V gene are SGHTA and FQGNSA. V lost 5 bases and J 6 bases, leaving 17 bases between the germline ends. The CDR3 totals 14 residues. The CDR3 DNA reads TGTGCCAGCAGCCCGGACGACCTATTGCTCGAGCAGTACTTC. Translation: CASSPDDLLLEQYF.

J is TRBJ2-2 and V is TRBV5-6; D uncertain. The CDR3 sequence is 16 residues long. Per germline, CDR1 SGHDT and CDR2 YYEEEE. The V gene lost 0 bases and the J gene lost 2 bases, with 11 bases spanning the gap. Here the CDR3 reads CASSLVAKPNTGELFF. The CDR3 region has the DNA TGTGCCAGCAGCTTGGTGGCAAAACCTAACACCGGGGAGCTGTTTTTT.

This clonotype was counted once. This sequence joins TRBV10-3 and TRBJ2-3; D remains ambiguous. The CDR3 totals 16 residues. Germline V lookup: CDR1 ENHRY, CDR2 SYGVKD. Trimming removed 4 bases from V and 0 bases from J, with 14 bases in between. The CDR3 nucleotides read TGTGCCATCAGTGCCCCGCCTGAACTGAGCACAGATACGCAGTATTTT. Its translation is CAISAPPELSTDTQYF.

This clonotype showed up many times. The V gene is TRBV3-1, the J gene TRBJ2-7; D gene ambiguous. Per germline, CDR1 LGHDT and CDR2 YNNKEL (reference sequence). The CDR3 covers 13 residues. V lost 2 bases and J lost 5, with 10 bases in between. CDR3 loop: CASSQIYRDEQYF. CDR3 DNA: TGTGCCAGCAGCCAAATATATAGGGACGAGCAGTACTTC.

This clonotype was seen repeatedly, ten times or more. This chain uses TRBV29-1 with TRBJ2-1; 12 nucleotides line up with TRBD1. The V gene's germline CDR1 is SQVTM and CDR2 ANQGSEA. The CDR3 is 12 residues long. As DNA, the CDR3 is TGCAGTGGGACAGGGGGCGGGCATGAGCAGTTCTTC. Amino acids: CSGTGGGHEQFF.

This clonotype was found many times. The rearrangement uses TRBV20-1 and TRBJ2-3; D is undetermined. The CDR3 has 13 residues. V lost 1 base, J lost 4 bases, and 9 bases lay in between. Germline values: CDR1 DFQATT, CDR2 SNEGSKA (reference sequence). The CDR3 bases are TGCAGTGCTAGAGGATTTGTCGCAGATACGCAGTATTTT. This translates into CSARGFVADTQYF.

This clonotype has a count of ten or more. The V gene is TRBV20-1, the J gene TRBJ2-7; perhaps TRBD2 as D (6 bases). Germline loops: CDR1 DFQATT, CDR2 SNEGSKA (reference sequence). This CDR3 has 19 residues. V lost 3 bases to trimming and J lost 3 bases, with 30 bases between them. In nucleotides, the CDR3 is TGCAGTGCTAGCCCCGGGACTTCTAACCCGGAGACCGCCTACTACGAGCAGTACTTC. It encodes CSASPGTSNPETAYYEQYF.

This clonotype was seen at least ten times. The chain combines TRBV20-1 with TRBJ1-5; 8 positions agree with TRBD1. CDR3 length: 15 amino acids. In germline, CDR1 is DFQATT, CDR2 SNEGSKA (reference sequence). With 6 bases clipped from V and 2 bases from J, the junction kept 9 bases outside the gene matches. Here the CDR3 DNA reads TGCAGTGCATTCACAGGGGGTAGGGGCAATCAGCCCCAGCATTTT. This gives the protein CSAFTGGRGNQPQHF.

Many counts were recorded for this clonotype. The V gene is TRBV5-1, the J gene TRBJ1-3, with 7 bases lining up with TRBD1. Germline V CDR1 and CDR2: SGHRS, YFSETQ. After removal of 3 bases from V and 1 base from J, the junction contained 7 bases not matched to a gene. The CDR3 is 16 amino acids. CDR3 residues: CASSWTGGGSGNTIYF. The DNA of the CDR3 is TGCGCCAGCAGCTGGACAGGCGGGGGATCTGGAAACACCATATATTTT.

Details on this clonotype: A much larger clone lies a single base off, so this may be a read error. This chain links TRBV4-1 with TRBJ2-2; D not resolved. Germline V lookup: CDR1 MGHRA, CDR2 YSYEKL. The CDR3 length is 13 residues. The CDR3 nucleotides read TGCGCCAGAAGCCCCTCGAACACCGGGGAGCTGTTTTTT. This codes for CARSPSNTGELFF.

This clonotype was recorded a few times. The V gene is TRBV18, the J gene TRBJ2-2; 7 positions match TRBD2. CDR1 is KGHSH, CDR2 LQKENI, per germline. This CDR3 spans 17 amino acids. The trim removed 2 bases at V and 0 bases at J, leaving 6 bases unmatched. The CDR3 reads CASSPIWEGPNTGELFF. CDR3 sequence (DNA): TGTGCCAGCTCACCAATTTGGGAGGGGCCGAACACCGGGGAGCTGTTTTTT.

This clonotype was seen ten or more times. The gene calls are TRBV2 and TRBJ1-1; D perhaps matches TRBD1 (6 bases). Germline V lookup: CDR1 SNHLY, CDR2 FYNNEI. This CDR3 has 14 amino acids. V was trimmed by 2 bases and J by 5 bases, leaving 12 bases between them. The DNA of the CDR3 is TGTGCCAGCAGTGAACGGGGGGCGGGAACTGAAGCTTTCTTT. The encoded protein is CASSERGAGTEAFF.

This clonotype was observed many times. The chain couples TRBV27 to TRBJ2-7; 13 nucleotides agree with TRBD2. CDR1 and CDR2 (germline): MNHEY, SMNVEV (reference sequence). The CDR3 sequence is 15 residues long. Trimming at V came to 5 bases and at J to 6 bases, leaving 7 bases not matched to a gene. For the CDR3, the DNA is TGTGCCAGCAGTCATGGGACTAGCGGGAAGGTCGAGCAGTACTTC. The encoded protein is CASSHGTSGKVEQYF.

The V call is TRBV21-1, the J call TRBJ2-7; the table calls TRBD2, which could not be checked here. TRBV21-1 is termed a pseudogene. The CDR3 spans 16 residues. The CDR3 loop is CASSTPSCGGTYEQYF. The CDR3 nucleotides are TGTGCCAGCAGCACGCCGTCGTGCGGGGGGACCTACGAGCAGTACTTC.

The V and J genes are TRBV2 and TRBJ1-5; tentative D call: TRBD1 (6 bases). V shed 6 bases and J shed 2 bases, with 11 bases lying between them. CDR1 SNHLY and CDR2 FYNNEI come from the germline V gene. This CDR3 is built from 14 residues. CDR3 nucleotide sequence: TGTGCCAGCAGCGCGGGACAAGGCAATCAGCCCCAGCATTTT. Protein product: CASSAGQGNQPQHF.

Concerning this clonotype itself: Given a much more abundant clone one base away, this may be a read error. The gene calls are TRBV5-1 and TRBJ2-2, with D perhaps TRBD2 (5 bases). From germline, CDR1 is SGHRS and CDR2 YFSETQ. The CDR3 runs to 14 residues. Here the CDR3 reads CAISRDSITGELFF. CDR3 bases: TGCGCCATCAGCCGGGATTCGATCACCGGGGAGCTGTTTTTT.

This clonotype came up many times. V gene TRBV24-1 combines with J gene TRBJ2-7; the D is unclear. Germline V gene lookup returns CDR1 KGHDR and CDR2 SFDVKD. V lost 9 bases and J 8 bases, leaving 13 bases between the germline ends. The CDR3 loop spans 11 amino acids. CDR3 sequence: CATGWEGKQYF. The CDR3, as DNA: TGTGCCACCGGGTGGGAAGGGAAGCAGTACTTC.

This clonotype appeared many times. J is TRBJ2-1 and V is TRBV3-1, with 8 bases aligning to TRBD2. V gave up 0 bases and J gave up 4 bases; unmatched junction bases: 5. The CDR3 is 16 amino acids. CDR1 and CDR2 from the germline V gene are LGHDT and YNNKEL (reference sequence). The CDR3 nucleotides are TGTGCCAGCAGCCAAGACGCGGGAGGATCGTACAATGAGCAGTTCTTC. Translated, it gives CASSQDAGGSYNEQFF.

This clonotype was observed many times. The chain recombines TRBV10-3 with TRBJ2-3; D is undetermined. The CDR3 has 14 amino acids. Germline V lookup: CDR1 ENHRY, CDR2 SYGVKD. V lost 0 bases and J 0 bases, leaving 4 bases between the germline ends. CDR3 nucleotide sequence: TGTGCCATCAGTGAGTCAGGGAGCACAGATACGCAGTATTTT. The encoded protein is CAISESGSTDTQYF.

This clonotype was recorded at least ten times. J is TRBJ2-7 and V is TRBV5-1; possible D gene TRBD2, 5 bases. This CDR3 is 13 amino acids long. Germline CDR1 reads SGHRS; CDR2 reads YFSETQ. Trimming removed 2 bases from V and 2 bases from J, with 8 bases in between. The CDR3 nucleotides read TGCGCCAGCAGCTTTGGGAGTACCTACGAGCAGTACTTC. This sequence encodes CASSFGSTYEQYF.

This clonotype was observed many times. The chain's CDR3 is CATREGSGNLQYF. The CDR3 DNA sequence: TGCGCCACCCGGGAGGGTAGCGGGAATCTGCAGTATTTT. The V gene is TRBV5-1, the J gene TRBJ2-3; the match to TRBD2 covers 8 bases. Unmatched junction bases numbered 14, after V lost 9 bases and J lost 11 bases. Germline V CDR1 and CDR2: SGHRS, YFSETQ. The CDR3 consists of 13 residues.

V is TRBV28 and J is TRBJ2-7; the D is unclear. There are 15 residues in the CDR3. The germline CDR1 and CDR2 sequences are MDHEN and SYDVKM. Trimming cost V 6 bases and J 4 bases, with 19 bases left between them. This CDR3 reads CASRRSKTAGYEQYF. The CDR3 DNA reads as TGTGCCAGCAGGAGATCTAAAACGGCTGGATACGAGCAGTACTTC.